The clone carrying this T cell receptor (beta chain) came up many times. Antigen unknown. The data are from a study of CD8 T cells in ankylosing spondylitis. Study-level points and caveats: Disease-associated clones were reportedly significantly overrepresented in matched ankylosing spondylitis synovial fluid.

The CDR3 spans 11 residues. The V end was cut by 6 bases, the J end by 9 bases, with 9 bases between. Germline CDR1 LGHDT, CDR2 YNNKEL (reference sequence). TCRdb reprocessed the 5' RACE reads with MiXCR, giving one entry per CDR3 protein. The sample contains 150,000 to 200,000 distinct CDR3 sequences, 10% to 15% of which appear only once. This rearrangement joins TRBV3-1 to TRBJ2-1, with D perhaps matching TRBD1 (5 bases). Source material: blood, either unsorted or a sorted T cell fraction (not recorded which). The sequence was collected from a female donor with ankylosing spondylitis or in good health (not recorded which). This CDR3 is CASSRTFEQFF. In nucleotides, the CDR3 is TGTGCCAGCAGTCGGACATTTGAGCAGTTCTTC.